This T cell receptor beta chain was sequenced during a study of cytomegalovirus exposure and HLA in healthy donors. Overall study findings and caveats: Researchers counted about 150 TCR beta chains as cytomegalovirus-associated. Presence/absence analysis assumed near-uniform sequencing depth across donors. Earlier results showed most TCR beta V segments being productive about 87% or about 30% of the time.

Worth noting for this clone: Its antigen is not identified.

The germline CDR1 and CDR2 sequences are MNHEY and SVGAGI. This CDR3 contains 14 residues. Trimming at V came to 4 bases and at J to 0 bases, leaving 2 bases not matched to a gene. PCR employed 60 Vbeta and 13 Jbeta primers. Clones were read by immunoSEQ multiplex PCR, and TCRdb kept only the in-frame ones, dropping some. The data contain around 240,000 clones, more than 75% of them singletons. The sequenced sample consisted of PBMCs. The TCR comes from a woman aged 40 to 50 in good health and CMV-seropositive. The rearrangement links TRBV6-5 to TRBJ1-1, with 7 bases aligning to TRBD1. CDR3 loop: CASSSGTVNTEAFF. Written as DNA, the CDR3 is TGTGCCAGCAGTTCTGGGACAGTGAACACTGAAGCTTTCTTT.